Below, 32 T cell receptor beta chains from the same sample are listed, as sequenced in a study of OX40 agonist ivuxolimab in advanced cancers. Data came from immunoSEQ multiplex PCR; TCRdb stores just in-frame clones and leaves some out. The top ten clones hold 13% of a sample with roughly 59,000 clones, over 90% of them seen once. This material consisted of CD4+ or CD8+ T cells sorted from blood, taken in a trial of the OX40 agonist ivuxolimab. Receptors originate from an adult with an advanced solid tumor such as melanoma, head and neck, liver or kidney cancer.

This chain joins TRBV7-9 and TRBJ2-6; D is perhaps TRBD1 (5 bases). This CDR3 has 15 residues. Trimming shortened V by 5 bases and J by 10 bases, and 18 bases separated the two germline ends. The germline CDR1 and CDR2 sequences are SEHNR and FQNEAQ (reference sequence). The CDR3 nucleotides read TGTGCCAGCAGCGGCTTCGAACAGGTGCTTAACGTCCTGACTTTC. It specifies CASSGFEQVLNVLTF.

This sequence joins TRBV30 and TRBJ2-1; D unresolved. Germline V CDR1 and CDR2: GTSNPN, SVGIG (reference sequence). The CDR3 spans 10 residues. The germline V and J ends were trimmed by 8 bases and 8 bases, with 10 bases remaining between them. CDR3 nucleotides: TGTGCCGGCGGATTTGATGAGCAGTTCTTC. This encodes CAGGFDEQFF. Complete variable domain (other parts from reference TRBV30 and TRBJ2-1): SQTIHQWPATLVQPVGSPLSLECTVEGTSNPNLYWYRQAAGRGLQLLFYSVGIGQISSEVPQNLSASRPQDRQFILSSKKLLLSDSGFYLCAGGFDEQFFGPGTRLTVL.

The table lists this clone with a few counts. The chain joins TRBV21-1 to TRBJ1-5. TRBV21-1 is noted as a pseudogene. The CDR3 sequence is 15 residues long. CDR3 protein: CASSKGIGENQPQHF. CDR3 in DNA: TGTGCCAGCAGCAAAGGTATAGGGGAGAATCAGCCCCAGCATTTT.

The chain combines TRBV19 with TRBJ2-1; no definite D call. CDR3 size: 13 residues. V was shortened by 2 bases and J by 5 bases, with 7 bases between the two germline ends. Germline V CDR1 and CDR2: LNHDA, SQIVND (reference sequence). DNA of the CDR3: TGTGCCAGTAGTATAAAGACCGACAATGAGCAGTTCTTC. Amino acid sequence: CASSIKTDNEQFF. Full variable domain (rest looked up from reference TRBV19 and TRBJ2-1): DGGITQSPKYLFRKEGQNVTLSCEQNLNHDAMYWYRQDPGQGLRLIYYSQIVNDFQKGDIAEGYSVSREKKESFPLTVTSAQKNPTAFYLCASSIKTDNEQFFGPGTRLTVL.

The V gene is TRBV6-5, the J gene TRBJ1-3, with unresolved D. Germline V lookup: CDR1 MNHEY, CDR2 SVGAGI. There are 14 residues in the CDR3. The ends were cut back, 2 bases at V and 0 bases at J, with 5 bases in the middle. The CDR3 nucleotides read TGTGCCAGCAGTTACGGCAACTCTGGAAACACCATATATTTT. Its protein product is CASSYGNSGNTIYF.

The chain joins TRBV7-9 to TRBJ2-2; 7 bases map to TRBD2. V lost 3 bases to trimming and J lost 6 bases; unmatched junction nucleotides: 10. Looked up from germline, CDR1 is SEHNR and CDR2 is FQNEAQ (reference sequence). The CDR3 covers 16 residues. CDR3 in DNA: TGTGCCAGCAGCTTTTGGGAGGGCGCGGGCCCCGGGGAGCTGTTTTTT. It encodes CASSFWEGAGPGELFF.

In this sample, this clone turned up a few times. This chain uses TRBV30 with TRBJ1-1; D uncertain. This CDR3 comprises 13 residues. V was shortened by 0 bases and J by 0 bases, with 5 bases between the two germline ends. The germline V gene encodes CDR1 GTSNPN and CDR2 SVGIG (reference sequence). The CDR3 loop reads CAWSVSMNTEAFF. The CDR3 coding sequence is TGTGCCTGGAGTGTAAGCATGAACACTGAAGCTTTCTTT.

V and J are TRBV6-5 and TRBJ1-2, with TRBD1 matching 7 bases. V was pared by 0 bases and J by 0 bases, with 4 bases of the junction left unmatched. Germline CDR1 is MNHEY and CDR2 is SVGAGI. This CDR3 spans 16 amino acids. The CDR3 sequence is CASSYSYRGSNYGYTF. CDR3 nucleotides: TGTGCCAGCAGTTACTCTTACAGGGGATCTAACTATGGCTACACCTTC.

This chain joins TRBV2 and TRBJ1-2; D gene uncertain. CDR3 length: 11 residues. V was clipped by 6 bases and J by 4 bases, with 6 bases between them. Germline CDR1 and CDR2: SNHLY and FYNNEI. The CDR3 sequence is CASSRTYGYTF. CDR3 in DNA: TGTGCCAGCAGCAGGACCTATGGCTACACCTTC.

The CDR3: CASSVPTSGVRDTQYF. The CDR3 DNA reads as TGTGCCAGCAGCGTCCCGACTAGCGGGGTGCGGGATACGCAGTATTTT. The genes are TRBV9 and TRBJ2-3; 11 bases fit TRBD2. V shed 2 bases, J shed 6 bases, and the junction held 8 bases outside the gene matches. Germline lookup yields CDR1 SGDLS and CDR2 YYNGEE. The CDR3 extends over 16 amino acids.

CDR3 DNA: TGTGCCAGCAGCTTAACAGGGACCTACGAGCAGTACTTC. It codes for CASSLTGTYEQYF. This rearrangement joins TRBV13 to TRBJ2-7, with D perhaps matching TRBD1 (6 bases). The CDR3 covers 13 residues. V lost 2 bases, J lost 2 bases, and 7 bases lay in between. Germline loops: CDR1 PRHDT, CDR2 FYEKMQ (reference sequence).

The chain uses TRBV6-4 and TRBJ1-2, with a possible D match to TRBD1 (6 bases). CDR1 and CDR2 (germline): MRHNA, SNTAGT. V was clipped by 6 bases and J by 6 bases, with 14 bases between them. The CDR3 has 13 amino acids. In DNA, the CDR3 is TGTGCCAGCAGCGACACAGGGATGGATGGCTACACCTTC. Protein: CASSDTGMDGYTF.

The genes are TRBV10-3 and TRBJ2-7, with 7 bases fitting TRBD2. The CDR3 is 12 residues long. The V and J ends lost 10 bases and 6 bases, in that order; junction bases with no gene match: 9. The germline gives CDR1 ENHRY, CDR2 SYGVKD. For the CDR3, the DNA is TGTGCCACCATTGGGGGGGGGTTCGAGCAGTACTTC. The encoded protein is CATIGGGFEQYF.

The J gene is TRBJ2-7, the V gene TRBV19; 7 bases are a match to TRBD1. Trimming at V came to 5 bases and at J to 3 bases, leaving 4 bases not matched to a gene. The length of the CDR3 is 13 residues. Germline loops: CDR1 LNHDA, CDR2 SQIVND (reference sequence). DNA for the CDR3: TGTGCCAGTAGTCTAGGACAGGACTACGAGCAGTACTTC. This codes for CASSLGQDYEQYF. Complete variable domain (other parts from reference TRBV19 and TRBJ2-7): DGGITQSPKYLFRKEGQNVTLSCEQNLNHDAMYWYRQDPGQGLRLIYYSQIVNDFQKGDIAEGYSVSREKKESFPLTVTSAQKNPTAFYLCASSLGQDYEQYFGPGTRLTVT.

The chain combines TRBV29-1 with TRBJ2-7; a possible D gene is TRBD1 (6 bases). Germline CDR1 SQVTM, CDR2 ANQGSEA. The V gene lost 5 bases and the J gene lost 3 bases, with 8 bases spanning the gap. The CDR3 runs 11 residues. CDR3 region: CSVRDNYEQYF. The CDR3 bases are TGCAGCGTTCGGGACAACTACGAGCAGTACTTC.

This clone was detected once. This chain joins TRBV5-4 and TRBJ2-7, with 8 positions matching TRBD1. V was clipped by 2 bases and J by 5 bases; unmatched bases: 6. The germline CDR1 and CDR2 sequences are SGHNT and YYREEE (reference sequence). The CDR3 runs 14 residues. The DNA for the CDR3 is TGTGCCAGCAGCTTTCCCGGGACAGGCAACGAGCAGTACTTC. Translating it yields CASSFPGTGNEQYF.

V and J are TRBV19 and TRBJ2-7; 8 positions match TRBD1. CDR3 length equals 14 residues. V was pared by 3 bases and J by 3 bases, with 4 bases of the junction left unmatched. CDR1 LNHDA and CDR2 SQIVND come from the germline V gene (reference sequence). CDR3 in DNA: TGTGCCAGTAGTATCGCAGGGGGCCGCTACGAGCAGTACTTC. This translates into CASSIAGGRYEQYF.

The J gene is TRBJ2-7, the V gene TRBV6-1; TRBD1 agrees at 7 bases. The V gene end was trimmed by 4 bases and the J gene end by 7 bases; junction bases not matched to a gene: 4. This CDR3 comprises 12 residues. Germline V lookup: CDR1 MNHNS, CDR2 SASEGT. DNA of the CDR3: TGTGCCAGCAGTGTAGACAGGGAAGAGCAGTACTTC. This encodes CASSVDREEQYF.

The chain has TRBV19 and TRBJ2-3; D may be TRBD2 (6 bases). CDR3 length: 16 residues. CDR1 and CDR2 (germline): LNHDA, SQIVND (reference sequence). Trimming removed 2 bases from V and 4 bases from J, with 16 bases in between. CDR3 sequence: CASSILASALSDTQYF. The CDR3 DNA follows: TGTGCCAGTAGTATATTGGCTAGCGCTCTGTCAGATACGCAGTATTTT.

The chain has TRBV11-2 and TRBJ2-1, with 8 bases identical to TRBD2. The CDR3 totals 15 residues. CDR1 is SGHAT, CDR2 FQNNGV, per germline. With V trimmed by 0 bases and J by 9 bases, 7 bases remained unmatched. CDR3 protein: CASSLDTGGAGEQFF. The DNA for the CDR3 is TGTGCCAGCAGCTTAGATACCGGGGGGGCCGGTGAGCAGTTCTTC.

Sample share makes this clone medium-sized (0.01 to 0.1%). This sequence joins TRBV21-1 and TRBJ2-2; the table's D call of TRBD2 was not tested on the DNA. TRBV21-1 is listed as a pseudogene. The CDR3 has 17 amino acids. CDR3 loop: CASSNSVGGANTGELFF. In DNA form, the CDR3 reads TGTGCCAGCAGCAACTCGGTTGGGGGGGCGAACACCGGGGAGCTGTTTTTT.

The J gene is TRBJ1-1, the V gene TRBV27; D is possibly TRBD1 (5 bases). Germline assignment: CDR1 MNHEY and CDR2 SMNVEV (reference sequence). V lost 7 bases to trimming and J lost 1 base, with 16 bases between them. CDR3 size: 15 residues. The DNA for the CDR3 is TGTGCCAGCAACATTCTCGGGGCAGGGAACACTGAAGCTTTCTTT. This translates into CASNILGAGNTEAFF.

V is TRBV5-4 and J is TRBJ2-3, with D perhaps matching TRBD1 or TRBD2 (5 bases each). Trimming shortened V by 3 bases and J by 0 bases, and 11 bases separated the two germline ends. CDR3 length equals 15 residues. Germline V lookup: CDR1 SGHNT, CDR2 YYREEE (reference sequence). This CDR3 reads CASSSGTVSTDTQYF. Written as DNA, the CDR3 is TGTGCCAGCAGCTCAGGGACGGTGAGCACAGATACGCAGTATTTT.

The chain is built from TRBV19 and TRBJ2-5; no firm D call. The V gene's germline CDR1 is LNHDA and CDR2 SQIVND (reference sequence). The CDR3 is made up of 14 amino acids. Trimming took off 5 bases at V and 4 bases at J, with 14 bases between the two ends. The CDR3 region is CASSFPGGGETQYF. Here the CDR3 DNA reads TGTGCCAGTAGTTTCCCGGGTGGCGGAGAGACCCAGTACTTC.

This chain connects TRBV27 to TRBJ1-5, with a possible D match to TRBD1 (6 bases). The CDR3 sequence is 15 residues long. Germline V gives CDR1 MNHEY, CDR2 SMNVEV (reference sequence). V was cut by 5 bases and J by 8 bases, with 19 bases left in between. CDR3 DNA sequence: TGTGCCAGCAGTACCTACTCCGGGACATCAGAGCCCCAGCATTTT. As protein: CASSTYSGTSEPQHF.

V and J are TRBV7-9 and TRBJ1-1; 7 positions agree with TRBD1. CDR3 length: 16 residues. V lost 5 bases, J lost 0 bases, and 9 bases stayed unmatched. Germline CDR1 is SEHNR and CDR2 is FQNEAQ (reference sequence). Here the CDR3 DNA reads TGTGCCAGCAGCCCGACCCAGGGGGGATTGAACACTGAAGCTTTCTTT. Protein sequence: CASSPTQGGLNTEAFF.

This rearrangement joins TRBV7-7 to TRBJ2-1; the match to TRBD2 covers 8 bases. The V gene end was trimmed by 7 bases and the J gene end by 4 bases; junction bases not matched to a gene: 12. There are 16 residues in the CDR3. The germline CDR1 and CDR2 sequences are SSHAT and FNYEAQ (reference sequence). Here the CDR3 DNA reads TGTGCCAGCACCTCCCGGGATAGCGGGATTTACAATGAGCAGTTCTTC. Residues: CASTSRDSGIYNEQFF.

The chain uses TRBV5-6 and TRBJ2-7; no definite D call. This CDR3 comprises 14 residues. Per germline, CDR1 SGHDT and CDR2 YYEEEE. Trimming shortened V by 0 bases and J by 2 bases, and 9 bases separated the two germline ends. CDR3 bases: TGTGCCAGCAGCTTGGAAGGCCGTACCTACGAGCAGTACTTC. Its protein product is CASSLEGRTYEQYF.

The rearrangement links TRBV15 to TRBJ1-1; TRBD1 matches at 7 bases. The germline V gene has CDR1 LNHNV and CDR2 YYDKDF (reference sequence). The CDR3 length is 12 residues. With V trimmed by 5 bases and J by 8 bases, 5 bases remained unmatched. The CDR3 reads CATSGGGEEAFF. In DNA form, the CDR3 reads TGTGCCACCAGCGGAGGGGGCGAGGAAGCTTTCTTT.

The chain employs TRBV11-2 and TRBJ2-7; 11 bases are shared with TRBD1. The V and J ends lost 5 bases and 3 bases, in that order; junction bases with no gene match: 3. The CDR3 loop spans 14 amino acids. CDR1 and CDR2 (germline): SGHAT, FQNNGV. The CDR3 DNA reads TGTGCCAGCAGCAGGGGACAGGGGGTCTACGAGCAGTACTTC. Residues: CASSRGQGVYEQYF.

The chain carries TRBV4-3 and TRBJ2-7, with D perhaps matching TRBD1 (5 bases). Germline V lookup: CDR1 LGHNA, CDR2 YSLEER. Trimming removed 0 bases from V and 7 bases from J, with 16 bases in between. There are 15 residues in the CDR3. Here the CDR3 reads CASSQDRSGILEQYF. The CDR3 DNA follows: TGCGCCAGCAGCCAAGATCGGTCAGGGATTCTTGAGCAGTACTTC.

CDR3 nucleotide sequence: TGTGCCAGCAGCTTAGGTCCCTACAATGAGCAGTTCTTC. This encodes CASSLGPYNEQFF. V gene TRBV7-2 combines with J gene TRBJ2-1; unclear D gene. The V end was cut by 1 base, the J end by 2 bases, with 3 bases between. The CDR3 runs 13 residues. Germline V gene data show CDR1 as SGHTA and CDR2 as FQGNSA.